This TCR beta chain stems from a study of T cells after yellow fever vaccination. Background on the study: Some fractions had low cell numbers, and these were prepared with SMART-Seq v4 Ultra Low Input.

In making TCR cDNA, 5'RACE template switching added a universal primer site and UMIs to it. TCRdb fed the 5' RACE reads into MiXCR, producing one record per CDR3 protein. The profile shows about 340,000 distinct CDR3 sequences, roughly an eighth of them singletons. Notes on this clonotype: What it binds is unknown.

Findings of the study overall: Researchers report a weaker secondary response that nonetheless peaked faster, day 5 versus 15. Most primary-vaccination clones reappeared after the booster (approximately 95% CD4, around 88% CD8).

V lost 4 bases and J 3 bases, leaving 7 bases between the germline ends. Germline CDR1 is SGHRS and CDR2 is YFSETQ. CDR3 length: 12 residues. This specimen was CD4+ T cells sorted from PBMCs, taken 15 days after the yellow fever booster vaccination. The TCR originated in a young man who received the YFV17D yellow fever vaccine. The J gene is TRBJ1-1, the V gene TRBV5-1, with D uncertain. As DNA, the CDR3 is TGCGCCAGCAGCGCGTTGGACACTGAAGCTTTCTTT. The encoded protein is CASSALDTEAFF.